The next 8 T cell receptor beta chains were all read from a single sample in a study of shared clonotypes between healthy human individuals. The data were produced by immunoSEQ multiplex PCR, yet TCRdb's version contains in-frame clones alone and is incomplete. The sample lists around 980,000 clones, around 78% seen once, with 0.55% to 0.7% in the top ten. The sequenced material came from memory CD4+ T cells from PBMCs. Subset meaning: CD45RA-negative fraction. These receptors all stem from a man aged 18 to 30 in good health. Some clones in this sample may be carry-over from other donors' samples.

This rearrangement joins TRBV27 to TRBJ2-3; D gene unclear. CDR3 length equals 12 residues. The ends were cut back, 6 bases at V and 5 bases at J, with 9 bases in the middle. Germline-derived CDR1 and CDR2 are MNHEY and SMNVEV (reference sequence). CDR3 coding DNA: TGTGCCAGCAGCCGGATTAGAGATACGCAGTATTTT. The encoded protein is CASSRIRDTQYF.

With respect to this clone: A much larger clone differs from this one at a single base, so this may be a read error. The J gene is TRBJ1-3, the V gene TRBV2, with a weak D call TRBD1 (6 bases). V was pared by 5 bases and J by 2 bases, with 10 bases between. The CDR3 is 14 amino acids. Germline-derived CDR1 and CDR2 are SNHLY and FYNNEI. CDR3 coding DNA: TGTGCCAGCAGTTTAGGGGGGGCTGGAAACACCATATATTTT. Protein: CASSLGGAGNTIYF.

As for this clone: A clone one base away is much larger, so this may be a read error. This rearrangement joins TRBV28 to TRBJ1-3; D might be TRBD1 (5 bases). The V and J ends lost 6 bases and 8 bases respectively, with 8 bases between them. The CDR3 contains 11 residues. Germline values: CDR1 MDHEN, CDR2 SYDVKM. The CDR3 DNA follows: TGTGCCAGCAGCAACAGGTACACCATATATTTT. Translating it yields CASSNRYTIYF.

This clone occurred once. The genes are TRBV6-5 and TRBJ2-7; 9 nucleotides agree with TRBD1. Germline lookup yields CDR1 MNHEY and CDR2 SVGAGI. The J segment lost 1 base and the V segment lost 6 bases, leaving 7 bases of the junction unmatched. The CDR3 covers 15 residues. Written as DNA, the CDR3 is TGTGCCAGCAGCCGTGACAGGGGGAAATCCTACGAGCAGTACTTC. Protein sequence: CASSRDRGKSYEQYF.

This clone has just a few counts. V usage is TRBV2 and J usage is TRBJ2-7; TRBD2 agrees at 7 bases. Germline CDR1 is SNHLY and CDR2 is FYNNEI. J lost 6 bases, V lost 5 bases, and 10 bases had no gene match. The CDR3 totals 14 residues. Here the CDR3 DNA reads TGTGCCAGCAGTCCCTCCCGGGGAGGGTCCGAGCAGTACTTC. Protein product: CASSPSRGGSEQYF.

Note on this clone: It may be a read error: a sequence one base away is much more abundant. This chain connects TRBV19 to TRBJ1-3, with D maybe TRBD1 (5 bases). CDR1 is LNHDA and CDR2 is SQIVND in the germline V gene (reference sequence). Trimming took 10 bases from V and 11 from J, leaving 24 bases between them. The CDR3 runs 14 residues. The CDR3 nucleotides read TGTGCCACTATGGTCCGGGCGGGGGAGATGTCCATATATTTT. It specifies CATMVRAGEMSIYF.

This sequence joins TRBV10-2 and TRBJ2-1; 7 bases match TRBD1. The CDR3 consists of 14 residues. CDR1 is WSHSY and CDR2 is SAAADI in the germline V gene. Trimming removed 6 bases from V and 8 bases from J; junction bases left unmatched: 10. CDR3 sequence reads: CASSLQGTVDEQFF. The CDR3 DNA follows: TGCGCCAGCAGCCTACAGGGGACGGTCGATGAGCAGTTCTTC.

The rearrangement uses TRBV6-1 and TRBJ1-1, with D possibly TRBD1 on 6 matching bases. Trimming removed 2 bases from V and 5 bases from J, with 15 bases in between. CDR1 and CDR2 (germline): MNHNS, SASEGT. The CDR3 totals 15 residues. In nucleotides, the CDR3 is TGTGCCAGCAGTGAAATTGGCAGGGGTGAGACTGAAGCTTTCTTT. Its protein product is CASSEIGRGETEAFF.